The 23 T cell receptor beta chains given below trace back to one sample, sequenced in a study of T cell changes during pregnancy in multiple sclerosis. Clones were read by immunoSEQ multiplex PCR, and TCRdb kept only the in-frame ones, dropping some. In the table there are about 42,000 clones, approximately 80% of which are singletons. Sequenced material: CD4+ T cells from peripheral blood mononuclear cells, taken before pregnancy. These receptors were collected from a female donor with multiple sclerosis, enrolled in a pregnancy study.

V is TRBV28 and J is TRBJ2-5; a possible D gene is TRBD1 (6 bases). V shed 5 bases and J shed 2 bases, with 9 bases lying between them. Germline V gene data show CDR1 as MDHEN and CDR2 as SYDVKM. The CDR3 loop spans 13 amino acids. The CDR3 DNA follows: TGTGCCAGCAGTACTGGACAGCAAGAGACCCAGTACTTC. Residues: CASSTGQQETQYF. Combining the CDR3 with reference TRBV28 and TRBJ2-5 gives the whole variable domain DVKVTQSSRYLVKRTGEKVFLECVQDMDHENMFWYRQDPGLGLRLIYFSYDVKMKEKGDIPEGYSVSREKKERFSLILESASTNQTSMYLCASSTGQQETQYFGPGTRLLVL.

V usage is TRBV7-9 and J usage is TRBJ2-3; 14 bases map to TRBD2. CDR1 and CDR2 from the germline V gene are SEHNR and FQNEAQ (reference sequence). CDR3 length: 15 residues. J was trimmed by 7 bases and V by 5 bases; bases with no gene match: 5. CDR3: CASSRTSGGRNTQYF. The CDR3 region has the DNA TGTGCCAGCAGCAGGACTAGCGGGGGGCGCAATACGCAGTATTTT.

Points on this clone: This CDR3 is also generated by other DNA sequences in the sample. This chain joins TRBV6-5 and TRBJ1-2, with 9 bases that match TRBD1. V shed 8 bases and J 3 bases; nucleotides not matched to a gene: 1. Germline CDR1 and CDR2: MNHEY and SVGAGI. This CDR3 is built from 12 residues. The CDR3 region is CASWTGDYGYTF. The CDR3 nucleotides read TGTGCCAGCTGGACAGGGGACTATGGCTACACCTTC.

The chain links TRBV27 to TRBJ1-4, with 8 bases matching TRBD1. CDR3 length: 13 residues. Germline CDR1 reads MNHEY; CDR2 reads SMNVEV (reference sequence). Germline trimming cut 5 bases from V and 8 bases from J; bases unmatched to any gene: 4. CDR3 nucleotides: TGTGCCAGCAGTCCCCGGACAGGGGAAAAACTGTTTTTT. Encoded protein: CASSPRTGEKLFF. Based on the CDR3 plus reference TRBV27 and TRBJ1-4, the full variable domain is EAQVTQNPRYLITVTGKKLTVTCSQNMNHEYMSWYRQDPGLGLRQIYYSMNVEVTDKGDVPEGYKVSRKEKRNFPLILESPSPNQTSLYFCASSPRTGEKLFFGSGTQLSVL.

The chain recombines TRBV5-1 with TRBJ1-4; D is uncertain. The germline V and J ends were trimmed by 2 bases and 5 bases, with 13 bases remaining between them. The CDR3 totals 15 residues. CDR1 is SGHRS, CDR2 YFSETQ, per germline. The CDR3 DNA sequence: TGCGCCAGCAGCTTCGCTACCGACGGGAATGAAAAACTGTTTTTT. Its translation: CASSFATDGNEKLFF.

The V gene is TRBV9, the J gene TRBJ2-5; D uncertain. There are 13 residues in the CDR3. CDR1 and CDR2 from the germline V gene are SGDLS and YYNGEE. The ends were cut back, 0 bases at V and 5 bases at J, with 8 bases in the middle. CDR3 DNA sequence: TGTGCCAGCAGCGTAGATCCTAGGGAGACCCAGTACTTC. This gives the protein CASSVDPRETQYF.

The J gene is TRBJ2-2, the V gene TRBV2; 9 nucleotides match TRBD1. Looked up from germline, CDR1 is SNHLY and CDR2 is FYNNEI. V lost 5 bases, J lost 4 bases, and 8 bases stayed unmatched. CDR3 length: 16 residues. The CDR3 sequence is CASSPSGTGFTGELFF. DNA for the CDR3: TGTGCCAGCAGTCCATCCGGGACAGGGTTCACCGGGGAGCTGTTTTTT.

The gene calls are TRBV18 and TRBJ2-7; 11 nucleotides align to TRBD2. This CDR3 spans 14 amino acids. V lost 4 bases to trimming and J lost 4 bases; unmatched junction nucleotides: 3. Germline lookup yields CDR1 KGHSH and CDR2 LQKENI. CDR3 residues: CASSLTSGGYEQYF. The CDR3 region has the DNA TGTGCCAGCTCACTTACTAGCGGGGGATACGAGCAGTACTTC. The full variable domain, rest sourced from reference TRBV18 and TRBJ2-7, is NAGVMQNPRHLVRRRGQEARLRCSPMKGHSHVYWYRQLPEEGLKFMVYLQKENIIDESGMPKERFSAEFPKEGPSILRIQQVVRGDSAAYFCASSLTSGGYEQYFGPGTRLTVT.

In its sample, this clone was seen a few times. The chain recombines TRBV6-5 with TRBJ1-6; TRBD1 might be the D (5 bases). Trimming stripped 2 bases from V and 7 bases from J, with 12 bases between. The CDR3 spans 15 residues. Germline V gene data show CDR1 as MNHEY and CDR2 as SVGAGI. This CDR3 is CASSYRGNGNSPLHF. The DNA for the CDR3 is TGTGCCAGCAGTTACCGGGGGAACGGGAATTCACCCCTCCACTTT.

The rearrangement joins TRBV19 to TRBJ1-1; 7 positions match TRBD1. Germline V gene lookup returns CDR1 LNHDA and CDR2 SQIVND (reference sequence). This CDR3 region has 14 residues. Trimming removed 7 bases from V and 2 bases from J; junction bases left unmatched: 7. CDR3 protein: CASTLQGINTEAFF. In nucleotides, the CDR3 is TGTGCCAGTACCTTACAGGGGATTAACACTGAAGCTTTCTTT.

There are a few counts of this clone. The rearrangement links TRBV29-1 to TRBJ1-1; D is uncertain. The CDR3 is 12 residues long. The germline V gene has CDR1 SQVTM and CDR2 ANQGSEA. V shed 5 bases and J shed 8 bases, with 15 bases lying between them. The CDR3 sequence is CSVRWWTLEAFF. The CDR3 DNA reads TGCAGCGTTCGGTGGTGGACTTTGGAAGCTTTCTTT.

This clone was seen once. The chain recombines TRBV7-2 with TRBJ2-6; 9 nucleotides agree with TRBD2. Germline assignment: CDR1 SGHTA and CDR2 FQGNSA. Trimming at V came to 3 bases and at J to 1 base, leaving 4 bases not matched to a gene. The length of the CDR3 is 17 residues. The CDR3 DNA is TGTGCCAGCAGCTTGGCGGGGGGGCCGTCTGGGGCCAACGTCCTGACTTTC. Residues: CASSLAGGPSGANVLTF.

V is TRBV9 and J is TRBJ2-3, with TRBD2 identical over 10 bases. Trimming removed 0 bases from V and 7 bases from J; junction bases left unmatched: 5. The CDR3 spans 15 residues. CDR1 and CDR2 from the germline V gene are SGDLS and YYNGEE. The CDR3 region is CASSVAGTSANTQYF. CDR3 in DNA: TGTGCCAGCAGCGTAGCCGGGACTAGCGCAAATACGCAGTATTTT.

V is TRBV5-6 and J is TRBJ1-5; 8 bases agree with TRBD1. Losses at the gene ends were 2 bases for V and 5 bases for J; bases not matched to a gene: 3. CDR1 is SGHDT and CDR2 is YYEEEE in the germline V gene. This CDR3 has 14 amino acids. Written as DNA, the CDR3 is TGTGCCAGCAGCTTTCAGGGGGCGGATCAGCCCCAGCATTTT. Translation gives CASSFQGADQPQHF.

The V and J genes are TRBV6-4 and TRBJ2-5, with TRBD2 identical over 11 bases. The CDR3 is made up of 18 amino acids. CDR1 MRHNA and CDR2 SNTAGT come from the germline V gene. V lost 9 bases and J lost 7; bases outside the gene matches: 22. The DNA of the CDR3 is TGTGCCAGGCCTCGCCCGTGGCTAGCGGGGGGAACCAATGGGACCCAGTACTTC. Its protein product is CARPRPWLAGGTNGTQYF.

This clone was detected only once. This chain connects TRBV9 to TRBJ1-6; 9 bases fit TRBD1. CDR3 length equals 14 residues. V shed 2 bases, J shed 8 bases, and the junction held 2 bases outside the gene matches. CDR1 and CDR2 from the germline V gene are SGDLS and YYNGEE. The CDR3 loop reads CASSVGQGDSPLHF. Here the CDR3 DNA reads TGTGCCAGCAGCGTGGGACAGGGTGATTCACCCCTCCACTTT. Combining the CDR3 with reference TRBV9 and TRBJ1-6 gives the whole variable domain DSGVTQTPKHLITATGQRVTLRCSPRSGDLSVYWYQQSLDQGLQFLIQYYNGEERAKGNILERFSAQQFPDLHSELNLSSLELGDSALYFCASSVGQGDSPLHFGNGTRLTVT.

The rearrangement links TRBV5-1 to TRBJ2-6; D perhaps matches TRBD2 (6 bases). Germline V gene sequence: CDR1 SGHRS, CDR2 YFSETQ. V dropped 1 base and J dropped 0 bases, with 11 bases sitting between them. This CDR3 has 17 residues. DNA for the CDR3: TGCGCCAGCAGCTTGTTGGGACTGTTCTCTGGGGCCAACGTCCTGACTTTC. It specifies CASSLLGLFSGANVLTF.

This clone was observed a few times. The chain joins TRBV5-6 to TRBJ1-1, with D perhaps matching TRBD1 (6 bases). The CDR3 has 15 amino acids. The ends were cut back, 4 bases at V and 3 bases at J, with 16 bases in the middle. Germline CDR1 reads SGHDT; CDR2 reads YYEEEE. The CDR3 region has the DNA TGTGCCAGCAGCCCTACAGGGAAGGGGTACACTGAAGCTTTCTTT. Protein product: CASSPTGKGYTEAFF.

This chain links TRBV19 with TRBJ2-7; D is uncertain. The CDR3 runs 13 residues. Per the germline V gene, CDR1 is LNHDA and CDR2 is SQIVND (reference sequence). V lost 6 bases and J lost 1, with 10 bases in between. The CDR3 DNA reads as TGTGCCAGTAGACGGTCCGCATCCTACGAGCAGTACTTC. Residues: CASRRSASYEQYF.

The chain couples TRBV7-9 to TRBJ1-2; 7 bases align to TRBD1. Germline V gene sequence: CDR1 SEHNR, CDR2 FQNEAQ (reference sequence). Unmatched junction bases numbered 8, after V lost 7 bases and J lost 3 bases. This CDR3 comprises 14 residues. The CDR3 DNA reads as TGTGCCAGCAACCGACAGGGCGTTGACTATGGCTACACCTTC. Its protein product is CASNRQGVDYGYTF.

The V gene is TRBV25-1, the J gene TRBJ1-2; D call uncertain. V lost 8 bases to trimming and J lost 12 bases, with 19 bases between them. Germline lookup yields CDR1 MGHDK and CDR2 SYGVNS. CDR3 length: 12 amino acids. The CDR3 DNA sequence: TGTGCCAGCTTCGCCGGGGAGGGTAGGCACACCTTC. The encoded protein is CASFAGEGRHTF.

The chain carries TRBV6-6 and TRBJ2-1, with TRBD2 as a possible D gene (5 bases). V lost 5 bases and J 9 bases, leaving 8 bases between the germline ends. The length of the CDR3 is 11 residues. CDR1 and CDR2 from the germline V gene are MNHNY and SVGAGI (reference sequence). Here the CDR3 reads CASSASTEQFF. The CDR3 DNA reads as TGTGCCAGCAGTGCTAGCACTGAGCAGTTCTTC.

The gene calls are TRBV19 and TRBJ1-1; D call uncertain. V gave up 1 base and J gave up 1 base, with 13 bases separating them. The germline V gene encodes CDR1 LNHDA and CDR2 SQIVND (reference sequence). The CDR3 has 16 amino acids. The CDR3 protein is CASSIGVRETNTEAFF. For the CDR3, the DNA is TGTGCCAGTAGTATAGGCGTCCGAGAAACGAACACTGAAGCTTTCTTT.